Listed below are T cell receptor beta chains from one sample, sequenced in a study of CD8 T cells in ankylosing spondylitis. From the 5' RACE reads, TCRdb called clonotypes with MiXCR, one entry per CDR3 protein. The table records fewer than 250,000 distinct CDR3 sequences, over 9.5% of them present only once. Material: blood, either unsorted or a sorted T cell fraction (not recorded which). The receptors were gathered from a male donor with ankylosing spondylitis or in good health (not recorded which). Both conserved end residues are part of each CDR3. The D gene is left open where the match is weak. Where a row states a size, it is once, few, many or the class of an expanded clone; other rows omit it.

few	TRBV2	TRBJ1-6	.	TGTGCCAGCAGTGGCCCCCCACGGACCTATAATTCCCCCCTCCACTTT	CASSGPPRTYNSPLHF
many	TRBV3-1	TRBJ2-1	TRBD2	TGTGCCAGCGGCCGACTAGCGGGGGGCCCCAATGAGCAGTTCTTC	CASGRLAGGPNEQFF
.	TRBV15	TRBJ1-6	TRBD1	TGTGCCACCACCAACACACTCAGGACAGGGGGTATCTATAATTCACCCCTCCACTTT	CATTNTLRTGGIYNSPLHF
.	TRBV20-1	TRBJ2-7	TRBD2	TGCTGTGCCCCTGGCCCTCTAGCGGGGGACGTCAGATCCTACGAGCAGTACTTC	CCAPGPLAGDVRSYEQYF
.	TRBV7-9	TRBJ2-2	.	TGTGCCAGCAGCTCCGGTTCGGGGGTGGTGGCCGGGGAGCTGTCTTTT	CASSSGSGVVAGELSF
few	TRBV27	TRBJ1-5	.	TGTGCCAGCAGTTCGAGACAGGAGAGCAATCAGCCCCAGCATTTT	CASSSRQESNQPQHF
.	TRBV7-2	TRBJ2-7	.	TGTGCCAGCAGCTTAAAGGCCCACGAGCAGTACTTC	CASSLKAHEQYF
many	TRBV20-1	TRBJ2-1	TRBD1	TGCAGTGCCGCGCTACAGGGGTCCTACAATGAGCAGTTCTTC	CSAALQGSYNEQFF
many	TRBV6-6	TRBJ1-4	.	TGTGCCAGCAGCAAAGTGGCGAATGAAAAACTGTTTTTT	CASSKVANEKLFF
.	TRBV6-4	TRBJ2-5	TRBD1	TGTACCAGCAGCATGACAGGGGGCACGGATCTAGCGGGCCTAGGTTCCCAGTACTTC	CTSSMTGGTDLAGLGSQYF
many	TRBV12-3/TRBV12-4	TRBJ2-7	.	TGTGCCAGCAGCCCGGACGAGGGCTACGAGCAGTACTTC	CASSPDEGYEQYF
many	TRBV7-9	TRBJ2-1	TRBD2	TGTGCCAGCAGCCCGGGAACGGGACTAATCTACTATGAGCAGTTCTTC	CASSPGTGLIYYEQFF
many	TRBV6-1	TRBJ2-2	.	TGTGCCAGCACGCAAAGGGGTGACACCGGGGAGCTGTTTTTT	CASTQRGDTGELFF
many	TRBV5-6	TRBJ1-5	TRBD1	TGTGCCAGCAGCTTTTCACAGGGGGCTCAGCCCCAGCATTTT	CASSFSQGAQPQHF
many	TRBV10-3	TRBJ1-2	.	TGTGCCATCAGTGAGGGACCGCTCAGTGGCTACACCTTC	CAISEGPLSGYTF
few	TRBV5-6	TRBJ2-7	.	TGTGCCAGCAGCCGATGGGGCGTAGGGGTAATCGAGCAGTACTTC	CASSRWGVGVIEQYF
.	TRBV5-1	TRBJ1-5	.	TGCGCCAGCAGCTTGAGGGCAGGGGTAGATCAGCCCCAGCATTTT	CASSLRAGVDQPQHF
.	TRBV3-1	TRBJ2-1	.	TGTGCCAGCAGCCAAGATCTCTTTCCCAATGAGCAGTTCTTC	CASSQDLFPNEQFF
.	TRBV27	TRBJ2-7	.	TGTGCCAGCAGTTTTTCGGTCCCCAGGCCCCACTCCTACGAGCAGTACTTC	CASSFSVPRPHSYEQYF
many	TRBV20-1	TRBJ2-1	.	TGCAGTGTGGCTCAGGGTTCCTACAATGAGCAGTTCTTC	CSVAQGSYNEQFF
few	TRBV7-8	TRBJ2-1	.	TGTGCCAGCAGCCCTGCCGGGTTAGCCATAGTAAATGAGCAGTTCTTC	CASSPAGLAIVNEQFF
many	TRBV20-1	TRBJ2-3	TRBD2	TGCAGTACCGGACTAGCGGGGGGAACAGATACGCAGTATTTT	CSTGLAGGTDTQYF
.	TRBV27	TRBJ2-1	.	TGTGCCAGCAGTGGACAGCGGGGCAGCTCCTACAATGAGCAGTTCTTC	CASSGQRGSSYNEQFF
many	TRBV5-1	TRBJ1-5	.	TGCGCCAGCAGCCCGGACACAAATCAGCCCCAGCATTTT	CASSPDTNQPQHF
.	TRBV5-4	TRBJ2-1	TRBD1	TGTGCCAGCGGCCCCGGGCTCCGGGGGACAGGGTACTACAATGAGCAGTTCTTC	CASGPGLRGTGYYNEQFF
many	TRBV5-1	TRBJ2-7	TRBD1	TGCGCCAGCAGCTTGGCCTTCTTGACAGGGGCCCCCTACGAGCAGTACTTC	CASSLAFLTGAPYEQYF
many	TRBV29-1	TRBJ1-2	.	TGCAGCGTTGAGCTTTTCGATAGGACACAGGGCTACACCTTC	CSVELFDRTQGYTF
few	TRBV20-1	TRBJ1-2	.	TGCAGTGCTAAGGGGAGGGGGTCCGATGGCTACACCTTC	CSAKGRGSDGYTF
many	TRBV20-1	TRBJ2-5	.	TGCAGTCGGGACGGGCAAGAGACCCAGTACTTC	CSRDGQETQYF